These T cell receptor beta chains were read from a single sample in a study of T cell repertoires in cytomegalovirus infection. TCRdb re-called the reads through MiXCR, storing one row per CDR3 protein. Seen here are about 740,000 distinct CDR3 sequences, roughly 36% observed once, and the top ten hold around 3%. Sequenced input: PBMCs. Every receptor here comes from a human donor in good health (CMV status not recorded). Some clones in this sample may be carry-over from other donors' samples. CDR3s include the opening cysteine and the closing phenylalanine or tryptophan. A D gene is named only where the DNA matches it firmly. The listing skips clone size in some rows; elsewhere it reads once, few, many or a size class.

TRBV20-1	.	TRBJ1-3	few	TGCAGTGCTAGGGGCCAGAGGGGAAACACTATATATTTT	CSARGQRGNTIYF
TRBV11-1	TRBD2	TRBJ2-3	.	TGTGCCAGCAGCTTGAAGCGGGAGTGGACAGATACGCAGTATTTT	CASSLKREWTDTQYF
TRBV12-3/TRBV12-4	.	TRBJ2-2	many	TGTGCCAGCAGTTTTGGCGGGGAGCTGTTTTTT	CASSFGGELFF
TRBV7-2	.	TRBJ2-3	many	TGTGCCACCCAGGGAGCCACAGATACGCAGTATTTT	CATQGATDTQYF
TRBV5-6	.	TRBJ2-5	.	TGTGCCAGCAGCGCAAGCGGAGGCGGAGAGACCCAGTACTTC	CASSASGGGETQYF
TRBV12-3/TRBV12-4	.	TRBJ1-5	.	TGTGCCAGCAAACTTGGGGGAACGGATCAGCCCCAGCATTTT	CASKLGGTDQPQHF
TRBV6-6	.	TRBJ2-5	.	TGTGCCAGCACCCCCAAGGCGGGCAGGGGGGGAGAGACCCAGTACTTC	CASTPKAGRGGETQYF
TRBV28	.	TRBJ2-5	.	TGTGCCAGAAGCCCCACCTGGACAGAGACCACGTACTTC	CARSPTWTETTYF
TRBV12-3/TRBV12-4	.	TRBJ1-3	.	TGTGCCAGCTGCACAGGTCCCTCTGGAAACACCATATATTTT	CASCTGPSGNTIYF
TRBV20-1	.	TRBJ2-1	.	TGCAGTGCTAGCCAAGCTAGCTCCTACAATGAGCAGTTCTTC	CSASQASSYNEQFF
TRBV3-1	.	TRBJ1-1	.	TGTGCCAGCAGCCAAGACCGACTGTCCTTTTTCACTGAAGCTTTCTTT	CASSQDRLSFFTEAFF
TRBV7-9	.	TRBJ1-5	.	TGTGCCAGCAGCTTAGCGGGTTCGACGGCCAGGCCCCAGCATTTT	CASSLAGSTARPQHF
TRBV7-2	.	TRBJ2-3	few	TGTGCCAGCAGCCCCGAGGGTAGCAACGCAGATACGCAGTATTTT	CASSPEGSNADTQYF
TRBV7-9	TRBD1	TRBJ1-2	few	TGTGCCAGCAGCCCCGGGGACAGCCGGAACTATGGCTACACCTTC	CASSPGDSRNYGYTF
TRBV6-1	.	TRBJ1-4	.	TGTGCCAGCAGTGAAGTTGGACCCAATCAAGGCCTGTTTTTT	CASSEVGPNQGLFF
TRBV6-2/TRBV6-3	.	TRBJ1-1	.	TGTGCCAGCAGTTATGGGGAGTCAAACACTGAAGCTTTCTTT	CASSYGESNTEAFF
TRBV5-1	TRBD1	TRBJ2-2	.	TGCGCCAGCAGCGTAAGAACCGGGACAGGGAACACCGGGGAGCTGTTTTTT	CASSVRTGTGNTGELFF
TRBV11-3	.	TRBJ2-5	.	TGTGCCAGCAGCCCTACCCAGGGGCCTCAAGAGACCCAGTACTTC	CASSPTQGPQETQYF
TRBV7-9	.	TRBJ2-2	.	TGTGCCGGCAACCGGGACACCCCTCTTAACACCGGGGAGCTGTTTTTT	CAGNRDTPLNTGELFF
TRBV6-2/TRBV6-3	.	TRBJ1-5	.	TGTGCCAGCAGTCGAGAACACTGGACCGCCTCGCCCCAGCATTTT	CASSREHWTASPQHF
TRBV7-2	.	TRBJ2-7	many	TGTGCCAGCAGCTTTGAGGGGATGAGCTCCTACGAGCAGTACTTC	CASSFEGMSSYEQYF
TRBV29-1	.	TRBJ2-3	.	TGCAGCGTTGACTTTGGTTCGGACCCCACAGATACGCAGTATTTT	CSVDFGSDPTDTQYF
TRBV19	.	TRBJ1-5	.	.	CATQSVLGPVSNQPQHF
TRBV7-8	.	TRBJ1-3	many	TGTGCCAGCAGCTTAGACCGGGCCCGCGCAGAGGGAAACACCATATATTTT	CASSLDRARAEGNTIYF
TRBV7-6	.	TRBJ2-5	few	TGTGCCAGCAGCTTAGCCATAACAGGCCTCGGAGAGACCCAGTACTTC	CASSLAITGLGETQYF
TRBV29-1	.	TRBJ2-3	.	TGCAGCGCGGTGGCCGGAGGCACAGATACGCAGTATTTT	CSAVAGGTDTQYF
TRBV6-7	.	TRBJ2-2	.	TGTGCCAGCAGTTACCCGATGCCCGTGGCGAACACCGGGGAGCTGTTTTTT	CASSYPMPVANTGELFF
TRBV28	.	TRBJ1-5	.	TGTGCCAGCAGTCTCCTGAGTCAGCAGCCCCAGCATTTT	CASSLLSQQPQHF
TRBV11-2	TRBD1	TRBJ1-2	.	TGTGCCAGCAGCTTGGGACAGGGGGCGAGTACCTTC	CASSLGQGASTF
TRBV28	.	TRBJ1-3	.	TGTGCCAGCAGTCTCCCATTTGACACAGAAATCTTCTCTGGAAACACCATATATTTT	CASSLPFDTEIFSGNTIYF
TRBV7-2	TRBD2	TRBJ2-1	many	TGTGCCAGCAGCTGGACGCGGGAGGCCACCCACAATGAGCAGTTCTTC	CASSWTREATHNEQFF
TRBV12-3/TRBV12-4	.	TRBJ2-4	few	TGTGCCAGCAGTCCCACTGCGGGGCTAGCCAAAAACATTCAGTACTTC	CASSPTAGLAKNIQYF
TRBV28	TRBD2	TRBJ2-1	.	TGTGCCAGCAGTTTATGGCGGGAGGCGTCCCATGAGCAGTTCTTC	CASSLWREASHEQFF
TRBV6-6	.	TRBJ1-1	few	TGTGCCAGCAGTTACGTTGCTGAAGCTTTCTTT	CASSYVAEAFF
TRBV12-3/TRBV12-4	TRBD1	TRBJ1-5	few	TGTGCCAGCAGTGAAACAGGGGGACCAACGTATAGCAATCAGCCCCAGCATTTT	CASSETGGPTYSNQPQHF
TRBV12-3/TRBV12-4	TRBD2	TRBJ2-1	.	TGTGCCAGCAGACGACTAGCCAATGAGCAGTTCTTC	CASRRLANEQFF
TRBV28	TRBD2	TRBJ2-5	.	TGTGCCAGCAGTTTCCCGCGGGGGAACCAAGAGACCCAGTACTTC	CASSFPRGNQETQYF
TRBV7-2	.	TRBJ1-5	many	TGTGCCAGCAGCTTAGGACTACTCAATCAGCCCCAGCATTTT	CASSLGLLNQPQHF
TRBV7-9	.	TRBJ1-1	.	TGTGCCAGCAGCCGATCGGGTCTGTGGGACACTGAAGCTTTCTTT	CASSRSGLWDTEAFF
TRBV6-5	.	TRBJ2-5	.	TGTGCCTCCTGCCCGGGGGCGAGACAAGAGACCCAGTACTTC	CASCPGARQETQYF
TRBV24-1	.	TRBJ2-2	few	TGTGCCACCAGTGATTTAACCTTTTCGGCCGGGGAGCTGTTTTTT	CATSDLTFSAGELFF
TRBV6-5	TRBD1	TRBJ1-2	.	TGTGCCAGCAGCTACGAACAGGGGGCGATTGATGGCTACACCTTC	CASSYEQGAIDGYTF
TRBV24-1	TRBD1	TRBJ2-2	few	TGTGCCACCGCGCACGGACAGGGGGCTGGCGGGGAGCTGTTTTTT	CATAHGQGAGGELFF
TRBV20-1	.	TRBJ2-3	few	TGCAGTGCTAGAGGCCCCAAGGTTAGCACAGATACGCAGTATTTT	CSARGPKVSTDTQYF
TRBV11-2	TRBD1	TRBJ1-1	.	TGTGCCAGCAGCTTAGAACAGGGGTGGTTGAACACTGAAGCTTTCTTT	CASSLEQGWLNTEAFF
TRBV5-1	.	TRBJ2-1	many	TGCGCCAGCAGCTTGGAAGGACTAGGGGGGTACAATGAGCAGTTCTTC	CASSLEGLGGYNEQFF
TRBV28	TRBD1	TRBJ2-3	few	TGTGCCAGCAGGACAGGGGGTCGGGGCACAGATACGCAGTATTTT	CASRTGGRGTDTQYF
TRBV12-3/TRBV12-4	TRBD1	TRBJ1-2	many	TGTGCCAGCAGTGGACAGGGATATGGCTACACCTTC	CASSGQGYGYTF
TRBV29-1	TRBD2	TRBJ2-5	few	TGCAGCTTGGCTGCGGGAGGCCCTGGGACCCAGTACTTC	CSLAAGGPGTQYF
TRBV4-1	TRBD1	TRBJ2-5	.	TGCGCCAGCGGCCAAGGGGGACAGGTCTGGGGGGAGACCCAGTACTTC	CASGQGGQVWGETQYF
TRBV11-2	.	TRBJ2-5	few	TGTGCCAGCAGCACGACGGTCACAGGAGGAGAAGAGACCCAGTACTTC	CASSTTVTGGEETQYF
TRBV5-6	.	TRBJ2-5	.	TGTGCCAGCAGCGGGCCCGGGGCACAAGAGACCCAGTACTTC	CASSGPGAQETQYF
TRBV11-2	.	TRBJ1-2	few	TGTGCCAGCAGCTTAGAATTGGGTACACAGAGCTATGGCTACACCTTC	CASSLELGTQSYGYTF
TRBV4-1	.	TRBJ1-2	.	TGCGCCAGCAGCCAAGATCGCGGGGCGCGAGGCTACACCTTC	CASSQDRGARGYTF